The clone carrying this T cell receptor beta chain was seen a single time. This specimen comes from a study of blood T cell repertoires in COVID-19. In the study's own analysis: Quantification of nucleated cells was approximated via reference gene primer amplification. The method was immunoSEQ multiplex PCR; TCRdb's version includes in-frame clones alone and lacks a portion of them. From that table come the V and J calls and clone size; the DNA was used to work out D and trimming. This sample yields some 100,000 clones, of which 70% to 90% are seen a single time; 6.5% to 9.5% belongs to the top ten. Germline lookup yields CDR1 MNHEY and CDR2 SMNVEV (reference sequence). The junction had 10 bases not matched to a gene; V was cut back by 6 bases and J by 0 bases. The CDR3 extends over 16 amino acids.

The TCR originated in an older woman with acute or convalescent COVID-19. This sequence joins TRBV27 and TRBJ1-2, with 7 positions matching TRBD1. The sequencing input was peripheral blood. The CDR3 spells CASRIGTARANYGYTF. CDR3 nucleotide sequence: TGTGCCAGCAGGATCGGGACAGCGAGAGCTAACTATGGCTACACCTTC.